These 27 T cell receptor beta chains were sequenced from one sample in a study of STAT5B mutations in CD4+ large granular lymphocyte leukemia. Data came from immunoSEQ multiplex PCR; TCRdb stores just in-frame clones and leaves some out. In the table there are 40,000 to 55,000 clones, approximately 84% of which are singletons. Sample: CD4+ T cells from blood buffy coats. These receptor sequences come from a human donor in good health.

The chain recombines TRBV10-2 with TRBJ1-2; no definite D call. This CDR3 is built from 14 residues. V lost 0 bases to trimming and J lost 5 bases, with 10 bases between them. The V gene's germline CDR1 is WSHSY and CDR2 SAAADI. The CDR3 DNA reads as TGCGCCAGCAGTGAGTCCAGGTCTATGTATGGCTACACCTTC. This gives the protein CASSESRSMYGYTF.

This clone occurred once. The V gene is TRBV7-6, the J gene TRBJ2-2; D unclear. Trimming pared 1 base from V and 4 bases from J, leaving 10 bases between. This CDR3 has 15 residues. Germline V lookup: CDR1 SGHVS, CDR2 FNYEAQ. The DNA for the CDR3 is TGTGCCAGCAGCTTAGTACCTAGACCCACCGGGGAGCTGTTTTTT. It specifies CASSLVPRPTGELFF.

The chain recombines TRBV28 with TRBJ2-7; D unclear. Germline CDR1 is MDHEN and CDR2 is SYDVKM. V gave up 5 bases and J gave up 2 bases, with 13 bases separating them. There are 14 residues in the CDR3. The CDR3, as DNA: TGTGCCAGCAGTGCACCGGACGGAGCCTACGAGCAGTACTTC. Protein product: CASSAPDGAYEQYF.

The J gene is TRBJ1-3, the V gene TRBV14, with 7 bases lining up with TRBD1. V was clipped by 2 bases and J by 2 bases; unmatched bases: 3. From germline, CDR1 is SGHDN and CDR2 FVKESK. The CDR3 has 15 residues. In nucleotides, the CDR3 is TGTGCCAGCAGCCAACCCGGGACAGCTGGAAACACCATATATTTT. Its translation is CASSQPGTAGNTIYF. The variable domain in full, with the rest retrieved from reference TRBV14 and TRBJ1-3, is EAGVTQFPSHSVIEKGQTVTLRCDPISGHDNLYWYRRVMGKEIKFLLHFVKESKQDESGMPNNRFLAERTGGTYSTLKVQPAELEDSGVYFCASSQPGTAGNTIYFGEGSWLTVV.

J is TRBJ2-7 and V is TRBV2; maybe TRBD2 (6 bases). The CDR3 is 15 amino acids. Germline CDR1 is SNHLY and CDR2 is FYNNEI. Trimming removed 5 bases from V and 0 bases from J, with 14 bases in between. CDR3 coding DNA: TGTGCCAGCAGTCTGACCGGGACTCTCTCCTACGAGCAGTACTTC. Protein: CASSLTGTLSYEQYF.

The chain links TRBV9 to TRBJ1-2; 9 bases fit TRBD1. The CDR3 is made up of 17 amino acids. V gave up 2 bases and J gave up 2 bases; unmatched junction bases: 10. Looked up from germline, CDR1 is SGDLS and CDR2 is YYNGEE. The CDR3 nucleotides read TGTGCCAGCAGCGTCACAGGGGGCGTAACGAAAAACTATGGCTACACCTTC. It encodes CASSVTGGVTKNYGYTF.

This sequence joins TRBV7-2 and TRBJ1-4; D perhaps matches TRBD1 (5 bases). The CDR3 runs 15 residues. V was pared by 1 base and J by 10 bases, with 16 bases between. Germline lookup yields CDR1 SGHTA and CDR2 FQGNSA. This CDR3 reads CASSLGGSGWGKLFF. The CDR3 bases are TGTGCCAGCAGCTTAGGGGGGTCAGGGTGGGGAAAACTGTTTTTT.

The rearrangement links TRBV30 to TRBJ2-5, with D possibly matching TRBD1 (5 bases). Trimming left V 0 bases short and J 5 bases short, with 16 bases between. The CDR3 is 15 amino acids. Germline CDR1 reads GTSNPN; CDR2 reads SVGIG (reference sequence). The CDR3 region has the DNA TGTGCCTGGAGTGTGGGGCTAGGAGAAAGGGAGACCCAGTACTTC. Residues: CAWSVGLGERETQYF.

This clone was picked up one time. The rearrangement uses TRBV5-6 and TRBJ2-2, with TRBD2 matching over 8 bases. The germline CDR1 and CDR2 sequences are SGHDT and YYEEEE. V gave up 0 bases and J gave up 9 bases; unmatched junction bases: 19. The CDR3 spans 19 residues. The CDR3 DNA reads as TGTGCCAGCAGCTTGGTCCTAGGCGGGAGGTCCCCGGGTTCCAGGGAGCTGTTTTTT. Amino acids: CASSLVLGGRSPGSRELFF.

The chain carries TRBV21-1 and TRBJ1-1; the table's D gene call, TRBD1, was not cross checked with the DNA. TRBV21-1 is reported as a pseudogene. This CDR3 is 11 amino acids long. CDR3 sequence: CASRQGTEAFF. The CDR3 nucleotides read TGTGCCAGCAGGCAGGGCACTGAAGCTTTCTTT.

The rearrangement links TRBV19 to TRBJ1-2, with D perhaps matching TRBD1 (5 bases). CDR3 length: 15 amino acids. V was cut by 3 bases and J by 1 base, with 12 bases left in between. Germline V gives CDR1 LNHDA, CDR2 SQIVND (reference sequence). CDR3 in amino acids: CASSIPGALNYGYTF. CDR3 nucleotides: TGTGCCAGTAGTATTCCCGGGGCTCTTAACTATGGCTACACCTTC.

This chain connects TRBV10-2 to TRBJ1-6; D might be TRBD1 (6 bases). This CDR3 is built from 14 residues. With 3 bases removed from V and 8 bases from J, the gap between germline ends came to 11 bases. Germline V lookup: CDR1 WSHSY, CDR2 SAAADI. The CDR3 region has the DNA TGCGCCAGCAGTGAACAGGGAGAGGATTCACCCCTCCACTTT. As protein: CASSEQGEDSPLHF.

The chain uses TRBV6-6 and TRBJ1-5, with a tentative D call TRBD1 (6 bases). Germline assignment: CDR1 MNHNY and CDR2 SVGAGI (reference sequence). V lost 8 bases to trimming and J lost 2 bases, with 16 bases between them. This CDR3 is 15 amino acids long. CDR3 nucleotides: TGTGCCAGCCGACACCCACAGGGAGGCAATCAGCCCCAGCATTTT. Its protein is CASRHPQGGNQPQHF.

This chain uses TRBV6-1 with TRBJ2-1; TRBD2 matches at 11 bases. Germline CDR1 and CDR2: MNHNS and SASEGT. This CDR3 contains 16 residues. J was trimmed by 4 bases and V by 3 bases; bases with no gene match: 5. The CDR3 sequence is CASSDPGTSGYNEQFF. Written as DNA, the CDR3 is TGTGCCAGCAGTGATCCCGGGACTAGCGGATACAATGAGCAGTTCTTC.

The gene calls are TRBV27 and TRBJ1-5; a possible D gene is TRBD1 (6 bases). Trimming stripped 5 bases from V and 6 bases from J, with 17 bases between. Per the germline V gene, CDR1 is MNHEY and CDR2 is SMNVEV (reference sequence). The CDR3 has 15 amino acids. CDR3 sequence reads: CASSPGTSGPQPQHF. Written as DNA, the CDR3 is TGTGCCAGCAGTCCCGGGACATCGGGACCTCAGCCCCAGCATTTT.

In nucleotides, the CDR3 is TGCGCCAGCAGCTTTGAAGTACCCCGGGGGAGGGGGGTTACTTACGAGCAGTACTTC. Amino acids: CASSFEVPRGRGVTYEQYF. This sequence joins TRBV5-1 and TRBJ2-7, with a possible D match to TRBD2 (7 bases). Germline values: CDR1 SGHRS, CDR2 YFSETQ. Trimming cost V 2 bases and J 4 bases, with 28 bases left between them. This CDR3 is 19 amino acids long.

J is TRBJ2-7 and V is TRBV11-1; tentative D call: TRBD1 (6 bases). V lost 5 bases to trimming and J lost 0 bases, with 14 bases between them. The CDR3 totals 15 residues. Germline loops: CDR1 SGHAT, CDR2 FQDESV (reference sequence). The CDR3, as DNA: TGTGCCAGCAGCAGAGGGACATCTAGCTCCTACGAGCAGTACTTC. Encoded protein: CASSRGTSSSYEQYF.

The V call is TRBV29-1, the J call TRBJ2-5; 7 bases map to TRBD1. The germline V gene encodes CDR1 SQVTM and CDR2 ANQGSEA. J lost 4 bases, V lost 4 bases, and 6 bases had no gene match. CDR3 length: 13 residues. CDR3 protein: CSVGQGVRETQYF. DNA of the CDR3: TGCAGCGTTGGTCAGGGGGTTAGAGAGACCCAGTACTTC.

The chain combines TRBV5-4 with TRBJ2-5; no reliable D call. The germline V and J ends were trimmed by 0 bases and 3 bases, with 3 bases remaining between them. Germline lookup yields CDR1 SGHNT and CDR2 YYREEE (reference sequence). This CDR3 is 12 amino acids long. CDR3 region: CASSLGKETQYF. The CDR3 bases are TGTGCCAGCAGCTTGGGGAAAGAGACCCAGTACTTC.

The genes are TRBV5-1 and TRBJ2-7, with TRBD1 matching over 10 bases. The CDR3 totals 18 residues. The V gene's germline CDR1 is SGHRS and CDR2 YFSETQ. J lost 3 bases, V lost 0 bases, and 12 bases had no gene match. CDR3 in amino acids: CASSLERGVRTGGYEQYF. The CDR3, as DNA: TGCGCCAGCAGCTTGGAGAGGGGTGTTCGGACAGGGGGCTACGAGCAGTACTTC.

This clone turned up a few times. The genes are TRBV9 and TRBJ1-2, with D tentatively TRBD1 (5 bases). CDR1 SGDLS and CDR2 YYNGEE come from the germline V gene. Trimming shortened V by 0 bases and J by 6 bases, and 9 bases separated the two germline ends. This CDR3 comprises 13 residues. This chain's CDR3 is CASSVGWGDGYTF. DNA of the CDR3: TGTGCCAGCAGCGTAGGCTGGGGGGATGGCTACACCTTC.

V gene TRBV20-1 combines with J gene TRBJ2-3; the D is unclear. This CDR3 comprises 11 residues. Germline V CDR1 and CDR2: DFQATT, SNEGSKA (reference sequence). Trimming took 3 bases from V and 3 from J, leaving 4 bases between them. The chain's CDR3 is CSASRTDTQYF. The CDR3 DNA reads TGCAGTGCTAGCCGAACAGATACGCAGTATTTT.

The CDR3 spells CASSQDGAESSYEQYF. The DNA for the CDR3 is TGTGCCAGCAGCCAAGACGGCGCGGAGAGCTCCTACGAGCAGTACTTC. V and J are TRBV4-2 and TRBJ2-7; D is undetermined. The germline V gene has CDR1 LGHNA and CDR2 YNFKEQ. Between the trimmed V and J ends, which lost 0 bases and 0 bases, there was a span of 12 bases. This CDR3 has 16 residues.

The J gene is TRBJ2-2, the V gene TRBV5-4; a weak D match, TRBD1 (6 bases). The V end was cut by 2 bases, the J end by 5 bases, with 10 bases between. The CDR3 totals 14 residues. Germline CDR1 reads SGHNT; CDR2 reads YYREEE (reference sequence). The CDR3 bases are TGTGCCAGCAGCTTCCCCACAGGGACCGGGGAGCTGTTTTTT. It yields the protein CASSFPTGTGELFF.

This chain uses TRBV11-2 with TRBJ2-5; 12 nucleotides align to TRBD1. CDR3 size: 15 residues. Germline CDR1 is SGHAT and CDR2 is FQNNGV. The J segment lost 7 bases and the V segment lost 7 bases, leaving 10 bases of the junction unmatched. In DNA form, the CDR3 reads TGTGCCAGCAACTCAGGGACAGGGGGCGTGTGGACCCAGTACTTC. Encoded protein: CASNSGTGGVWTQYF.

V usage is TRBV7-3 and J usage is TRBJ1-1; possibly TRBD1 for D (5 bases). V lost 2 bases, J lost 3 bases, and 7 bases lay in between. This CDR3 is built from 13 residues. Germline assignment: CDR1 SGHTA and CDR2 FQGTGA. DNA of the CDR3: TGTGCCAGCAGCTTATCAGGGTACACTGAAGCTTTCTTT. This translates into CASSLSGYTEAFF. Supplemented by reference TRBV7-3 and TRBJ1-1, the full variable domain reads GAGVSQTPSNKVTEKGKYVELRCDPISGHTALYWYRQSLGQGPEFLIYFQGTGAADDSGLPNDRFFAVRPEGSVSTLKIQRTERGDSAVYLCASSLSGYTEAFFGQGTRLTVV.

The J gene is TRBJ2-1, the V gene TRBV27, with D perhaps matching TRBD1 (5 bases). Germline values: CDR1 MNHEY, CDR2 SMNVEV (reference sequence). V gave up 2 bases and J gave up 8 bases, with 13 bases separating them. CDR3 length: 14 amino acids. CDR3 amino acids: CASSLKHRTHEQFF. CDR3 nucleotide sequence: TGTGCCAGCAGTTTAAAACACAGGACCCATGAGCAGTTCTTC.